This paragraph reports one T cell receptor beta chain. This CDR3 region has 14 residues. The V and J ends lost 6 bases and 2 bases, in that order; junction bases with no gene match: 3. CDR1 SGHTA and CDR2 FQGNSA come from the germline V gene. The source of the sample is a study of blood T cell repertoires in COVID-19. Across the study: Material from acute and convalescent COVID-19 was sourced from the United States, Italy and Spain. T cells, B-cell-depleted T cells, or PBMCs provided the cDNA or gDNA that served as material.

Data came from immunoSEQ multiplex PCR; TCRdb stores just in-frame clones and leaves some out. The table includes roughly 210,000 clones, around four fifths detected once. Seattle participants joined during active infection and were tracked over time. This sequence joins TRBV7-2 and TRBJ2-1; 8 nucleotides align to TRBD1. The TCR sequence derives from a woman aged 80 or over with COVID-19, enrolled during active disease. Specimen: peripheral blood. DNA for the CDR3: TGTGCCAGCAGGATGACAGGGGCCTACAATGAGCAGTTCTTC. Residues: CASRMTGAYNEQFF.